The 17 T cell receptor beta chains listed next were all sequenced from one sample in a study of response to subunit inactivated influenza vaccine. One entry per CDR3 protein, called by TCRdb with MiXCR from the RT-PCR reads. The table shows 650,000 to 800,000 distinct CDR3 sequences, with more than 11% occurring only once. The source was PBMCs from blood, collected 14 days before vaccination. These receptors were collected from a man aged 45 to 65 who received an inactivated influenza vaccine.

This chain uses TRBV20-1 with TRBJ2-4; D is ambiguous. Trimming took off 7 bases at V and 1 base at J, with 5 bases between the two ends. The CDR3 has 11 amino acids. Germline lookup yields CDR1 DFQATT and CDR2 SNEGSKA (reference sequence). For the CDR3, the DNA is TGCAGTGTGGGGGCCAAAAACATTCAGTACTTC. Encoded protein: CSVGAKNIQYF.

This clonotype occurred a few times. The chain combines TRBV7-2 with TRBJ2-7; perhaps TRBD2 as D (5 bases). V dropped 1 base and J dropped 6 bases, with 16 bases sitting between them. Germline loops: CDR1 SGHTA, CDR2 FQGNSA. The length of the CDR3 is 15 residues. The CDR3 DNA is TGTGCCAGCAGCTTAGTAGACGGTCTCGGGATCGAGCAGTACTTC. It specifies CASSLVDGLGIEQYF.

The chain links TRBV4-3 to TRBJ2-2; D might be TRBD2 (5 bases). Germline loops: CDR1 LGHNA, CDR2 YSLEER. This CDR3 is built from 16 residues. V gave up 4 bases and J gave up 2 bases, with 14 bases separating them. CDR3 residues: CASSRWVEANTGELFF. In DNA form, the CDR3 reads TGCGCCAGCAGCCGATGGGTGGAGGCTAACACCGGGGAGCTGTTTTTT.

This clonotype was seen only a few times. V gene TRBV4-3 combines with J gene TRBJ2-2, with 10 bases that match TRBD1. Germline loops: CDR1 LGHNA, CDR2 YSLEER. The CDR3 totals 17 residues. V shed 1 base and J 3 bases; nucleotides not matched to a gene: 5. CDR3 DNA sequence: TGCGCCAGCAGCCAAGGCTCCGGGACAGGGGACACCGGGGAGCTGTTTTTT. This gives the protein CASSQGSGTGDTGELFF.

The chain couples TRBV19 to TRBJ2-6; TRBD1 matches at 9 bases. V shed 7 bases, J shed 4 bases, and the junction held 14 bases outside the gene matches. Germline V gives CDR1 LNHDA, CDR2 SQIVND (reference sequence). The CDR3 loop spans 18 amino acids. The CDR3 DNA reads TGTGCCAGTACCAACGCACCGGGACAGGGTGCCGGGGCCAACGTCCTGACTTTC. It codes for CASTNAPGQGAGANVLTF.

This chain uses TRBV3-1 with TRBJ2-2; D remains ambiguous. This CDR3 has 17 amino acids. The germline CDR1 and CDR2 sequences are LGHDT and YNNKEL (reference sequence). V was shortened by 4 bases and J by 5 bases, with 20 bases between the two germline ends. The CDR3 DNA sequence: TGTGCCAGCAGCCCTCCCGGCAGCGTCTCAATTACCGGGGAGCTGTTTTTT. Residues: CASSPPGSVSITGELFF.

This clonotype was counted only a few times. For the CDR3, the DNA is TGTGCCAGCAGGCTTCCGACAGGGCAAACAGATACGCAGTATTTT. Translation: CASRLPTGQTDTQYF. The V call is TRBV28, the J call TRBJ2-3; TRBD1 agrees at 7 bases. The germline CDR1 and CDR2 sequences are MDHEN and SYDVKM. This CDR3 is 15 amino acids long. The junction had 9 bases not matched to a gene; V was cut back by 6 bases and J by 3 bases.

Many counts were recorded for this clonotype. This chain links TRBV5-1 with TRBJ2-3; D is undetermined. Germline loops: CDR1 SGHRS, CDR2 YFSETQ. The CDR3 loop spans 11 amino acids. V was shortened by 7 bases and J by 5 bases, with 8 bases between the two germline ends. As DNA, the CDR3 is TGCGCCAGCGGCGGCCGAGATACGCAGTATTTT. Translated, it gives CASGGRDTQYF.

This CDR3 is CASSLAGETYGYTF. The CDR3 DNA follows: TGTGCCAGCAGCTTAGCCGGGGAAACCTATGGCTACACCTTC. This rearrangement joins TRBV7-2 to TRBJ1-2; D remains ambiguous. CDR3 size: 14 residues. CDR1 is SGHTA, CDR2 FQGNSA, per germline. Trimming left V 0 bases short and J 4 bases short, with 9 bases between.

This clonotype has ten or more counts. The chain is built from TRBV12-3 or TRBV12-4 and TRBJ2-2, with 12 bases aligning to TRBD2. CDR3 length: 16 residues. V lost 6 bases and J lost 7; bases outside the gene matches: 9. DNA of the CDR3: TGTGCCAGCAGATCCCTAGCGGGAGGGCGTAACGGGGAGCTGTTTTTT. This codes for CASRSLAGGRNGELFF.

This clonotype was detected a few times. The rearrangement joins TRBV7-9 to TRBJ2-5, with 8 bases that match TRBD1. There are 16 residues in the CDR3. Germline lookup yields CDR1 SEHNR and CDR2 FQNEAQ (reference sequence). J lost 4 bases, V lost 4 bases, and 11 bases had no gene match. CDR3 amino acids: CASSSTSGQGGETQYF. As DNA, the CDR3 is TGTGCCAGCAGCTCCACCTCCGGACAGGGAGGAGAGACCCAGTACTTC.

The sample holds a few counts of this clonotype. The chain recombines TRBV12-3 or TRBV12-4 with TRBJ2-4; D not resolved. V dropped 5 bases and J dropped 8 bases, with 13 bases sitting between them. This CDR3 region has 13 residues. CDR3 residues: CASSKTPRDIQYF. DNA of the CDR3: TGTGCCAGCAGTAAGACCCCTCGAGACATTCAGTACTTC.

The table lists this clonotype with a few counts. J is TRBJ1-2 and V is TRBV11-1; D gene unclear. Germline V gene sequence: CDR1 SGHAT, CDR2 FQDESV (reference sequence). The germline V and J ends were trimmed by 5 bases and 1 base, with 11 bases remaining between them. This CDR3 contains 14 residues. The CDR3 nucleotides read TGTGCCAGCAGCCAACACAGCAATAACTATGGCTACACCTTC. This sequence encodes CASSQHSNNYGYTF.

This clonotype was detected many times. The chain combines TRBV12-3 or TRBV12-4 with TRBJ1-2, with 9 positions matching TRBD1. The CDR3 is made up of 13 amino acids. Trimming cost V 5 bases and J 5 bases; bases outside gene matches: 3. CDR3 sequence: CASSVGQGYGYTF. DNA of the CDR3: TGTGCCAGCAGTGTGGGACAGGGATATGGCTACACCTTC.

This clonotype was detected only a few times. The chain links TRBV5-1 to TRBJ2-1; D not certain. The V end was cut by 0 bases, the J end by 5 bases, with 12 bases between. Germline V gene data show CDR1 as SGHRS and CDR2 as YFSETQ. The CDR3 is 15 residues long. The DNA of the CDR3 is TGCGCCAGCAGCTTGGAATTAGCCCGTGACAATGAGCAGTTCTTC. This sequence encodes CASSLELARDNEQFF.

This sequence joins TRBV6-5 and TRBJ1-5; D is unclear. Trimming took off 3 bases at V and 3 bases at J, with 9 bases between the two ends. Germline lookup yields CDR1 MNHEY and CDR2 SVGAGI. The CDR3 sequence is 14 residues long. The CDR3, as DNA: TGTGCCAGCAGTTATGTGACACCCAATCAGCCCCAGCATTTT. As protein: CASSYVTPNQPQHF.

There are many counts of this clonotype. This chain connects TRBV7-8 to TRBJ2-1, with TRBD2 as a possible D gene (6 bases). This CDR3 is 14 amino acids long. The ends were cut back, 6 bases at V and 7 bases at J, with 16 bases in the middle. CDR1 is SGHVS and CDR2 is FQNEAQ in the germline V gene. The DNA of the CDR3 is TGTGCCAGCAGGGAAACTAGCCAACTTAATGAGCAGTTCTTC. Amino acids: CASRETSQLNEQFF.